One TCR beta chain is described in this entry. Its antigen is still unknown. Time point: week 23, last vaccination. What each vaccine dose contained was 300 ug of mutant IDH1 20-mer peptide, accompanied by topical imiquimod. From germline, CDR1 is KGHSH and CDR2 LQKENI. V lost 6 bases and J lost 0; bases outside the gene matches: 12. CDR3 size: 18 residues. The record originates from a study of a mutant IDH1 vaccine in newly diagnosed glioma. The repertoire was sequenced with immunoSEQ multiplex PCR; TCRdb's copy has only in-frame clones and lacks some. Of about 81,000 clones listed, approximately 85% are singletons.

The sequence was obtained from a man under 40 with glioma. Some clones in this sample may be carry-over from other donors' samples. V usage is TRBV18 and J usage is TRBJ2-1, with 9 bases identical to TRBD2. Sample: PBMCs, taken from a glioma patient whose treatment included an IDH1 peptide vaccine. CDR3 coding DNA: TGTGCCAGCTCCCGAGACAGCGGGGGGCTTAGCTCCTACAATGAGCAGTTCTTC. It encodes CASSRDSGGLSSYNEQFF.